This TCR beta chain originates from a study of T cell clonality in common variable immunodeficiency (dated by TCRdb to 2014 to 2015). The research as a whole found: Fewer TCRbeta clones were shared among CVID subjects than among healthy controls (p < 0.0001). Patient heterogeneity within the CVID cohort put limits on correlating repertoire features with clinical complications. The authors noted that sequencing repertoires of T cell subpopulations would be needed to clarify what caused the increased clonality in CVID. CVID TCRbeta sequences were reported to have fewer deletions and N-nucleotide insertions and to lack highly modified clones with 13 or more V deletions. Despite equal DNA input, controls averaged approximately 77,000 unique sequences per sample versus roughly 30,000 in CVID samples. Compared with healthy controls, CVID subjects showed increased TCRbeta clonality (t-test p = 0.018), a feature most characteristic of about a third of subjects.

For sequencing, equivalent amounts of genomic DNA were input from CVID and control samples. For every sample, a 60 bp segment covering the rearranged TCRbeta CDR3 region was amplified and then sequenced. The immunoSEQ assay, a bias-corrected multiplex PCR combined with high-throughput sequencing, was used for TCRbeta amplification. In the original analysis: Every unique nucleotide sequence was considered a clone and was annotated with V, D and J genes, copy number and frequency. Sequences were labeled productive if in frame, and non-productive if out of frame or containing stop codons. As previously described, Shannon's entropy was used to calculate clonality. The predicted amino acid sequences of productive clones were used to derive the mean CDR3 Kyte-Doolittle hydropathy. Hierarchical clustering of scaled V gene usage was performed with the R hclust function using Manhattan distance and complete linkage. Sharing of clones by CDR3 amino acid sequence was evaluated by resampling 12 repertoires per group over 100 rounds. The repertoires were searched for about 70 published EBV-specific and almost 250 published CMV-specific TCRbeta sequences. After a couple of CVID samples that produced fewer than 10,000 sequences were dropped from the analysis, around 40 CVID repertoires remained. Entries here come from immuneACCESS through TCRdb and include only in-frame sequences with V and J called. Some clones fail to appear in such tables; in the studies checked, an unresolved V gene covers under half of the shortfall, and the cause of the remainder is unknown. Clonal size and the V and J genes are those of that table, whereas D and trimming came from the DNA. The sample records around 16,000 clones, none occurring a single time. The ten largest clonotypes hold less than 15% of the sample.

CVID was diagnosed by standard criteria: serum IgG, IgA and/or IgM reduced below normal range, plus specific antibody deficiency. There were fewer than 45 subjects in the CVID group (roughly 15 female and roughly 30 male), ranging in age from about 9 to 65 years, with a mean age of approximately 40. Both CVID patients and healthy controls were predominantly of Caucasian heritage. Replacement immunoglobulin therapy had been administered to all CVID subjects for at least one year at the time of study participation. No CVID subject was ill or taking immunomodulatory or immunosuppressive medication when blood was collected. Heparinized peripheral whole blood samples of 5 to 8 ml were collected from each donor. Genomic DNA from adults with common variable immune deficiency (CVID) and from healthy adult controls was used to sequence TCRbeta CDR3 repertoires. Diluted blood was density-centrifuged over Hypaque 1077 or Ficoll-Paque to isolate peripheral blood mononuclear cells. Genomic DNA was obtained from unsorted mononuclear cells through either Qiagen column purification or a centrifugation-based method.

This clone appeared many times. No antigen is known for it. The clonotype comes from a human donor with common variable immunodeficiency. Sequencing was done on a sample of peripheral blood mononuclear cells.

CDR3 DNA (partial): TGTGCCAGCAGCCAATTTCTAGCGGTTGCGACCGGGGAG. Protein translation: CASSQFLAVATGE. The CDR3 in full is CASSQFLAVATGELFF. In this chain, TRBV4-2 is recombined with TRBJ2-2, with TRBD2 matching 7 junction bases. The read falls 3 residues short of the CDR3 end, and the missing part is taken from the germline J gene. V trim: 2 bases; J trim: 5 bases; unmatched bases: 8. CDR1 and CDR2 were assigned from the germline V gene as LGHNA and YNFKEQ. Measured from the cysteine to the phenylalanine, the CDR3 is 16 residues long. Shown are 39 bases from within the CDR3, in frame from base 1.